Presented here are 28 T cell receptor beta chains from one specimen sequenced in a study of cytomegalovirus exposure and HLA in healthy donors. Libraries were prepared by immunoSEQ multiplex PCR; TCRdb keeps only in-frame clonotypes and omits some of them. The data contain about 120,000 clones, 70% to 90% of them singletons. Sequencing was carried out using PBMCs. The receptors shown here come from a woman aged 25 to 39 in good health and CMV-seronegative.

The CDR3 protein is CASSQDWAGLNTEAFF. DNA for the CDR3: TGCGCCAGCAGCCAAGATTGGGCAGGGTTGAACACTGAAGCTTTCTTT. The rearrangement uses TRBV4-3 and TRBJ1-1; a possible D gene is TRBD1 (5 bases). The CDR3 length is 16 residues. Trimming removed 0 bases at V and 0 bases at J, with 11 bases between. Germline loops: CDR1 LGHNA, CDR2 YSLEER.

This clone was detected once. The chain uses TRBV7-2 and TRBJ2-1, with 9 bases aligning to TRBD2. Germline V CDR1 and CDR2: SGHTA, FQGNSA. J gave up 1 base and V 4 bases, and 8 bases lay outside the gene matches. The CDR3 extends over 17 amino acids. CDR3 sequence reads: CASSSRAGGRSYNEQFF. The DNA of the CDR3 is TGTGCCAGCAGCTCCCGGGCGGGGGGGCGTTCCTACAATGAGCAGTTCTTC.

This clone occurred once. As DNA, the CDR3 is TGTGCCAGCAGTTCCCACACGGGACAGGGACATGGCTACACCTTC. Translation gives CASSSHTGQGHGYTF. The chain combines TRBV6-6 with TRBJ1-2; 9 bases align to TRBD1. Germline values: CDR1 MNHNY, CDR2 SVGAGI (reference sequence). This CDR3 region has 15 residues. V was pared by 4 bases and J by 6 bases, with 9 bases of the junction left unmatched.

The chain uses TRBV7-8 and TRBJ1-1; the D gene is possibly TRBD1 (6 bases). Germline CDR1 and CDR2: SGHVS and FQNEAQ. The CDR3 sequence is 15 residues long. Trimming took off 5 bases at V and 4 bases at J, with 17 bases between the two ends. This chain's CDR3 is CASSPEGVQGTEAFF. Here the CDR3 DNA reads TGTGCCAGCAGCCCCGAGGGGGTTCAGGGCACTGAAGCTTTCTTT. Drawing the rest from reference TRBV7-8 and TRBJ1-1, the complete variable domain is GAGVSQSPRYKVAKRGQDVALRCDPISGHVSLFWYQQALGQGPEFLTYFQNEAQLDKSGLPSDRFFAERPEGSVSTLKIQRTQQEDSAVYLCASSPEGVQGTEAFFGQGTRLTVV.

The chain couples TRBV28 to TRBJ1-2; TRBD1 aligns across 7 bases. The V gene end was trimmed by 2 bases and the J gene end by 7 bases; junction bases not matched to a gene: 7. Germline-derived CDR1 and CDR2 are MDHEN and SYDVKM. CDR3 size: 14 residues. The CDR3 is CASSLGDRLGGYTF. CDR3 DNA: TGTGCCAGCAGTTTAGGGGACAGATTGGGTGGCTACACCTTC.

The chain recombines TRBV5-5 with TRBJ1-5; D may be TRBD1 (5 bases). This CDR3 region has 14 residues. Germline-derived CDR1 and CDR2 are SGHKS and YYEKEE (reference sequence). V lost 0 bases to trimming and J lost 4 bases, with 8 bases between them. For the CDR3, the DNA is TGTGCCAGCAGCTTGGGGACACGAAATCAGCCCCAGCATTTT. It is translated as CASSLGTRNQPQHF.

This clone was observed a handful of times. The chain is built from TRBV30 and TRBJ1-6; D uncertain. This CDR3 spans 13 amino acids. Between the trimmed V and J ends, which lost 3 bases and 12 bases, there was a span of 15 bases. Germline CDR1 GTSNPN, CDR2 SVGIG (reference sequence). For the CDR3, the DNA is TGTGCCTGGAGAGCCTCCGGGTCGGGACCCCTCCACTTT. Its protein is CAWRASGSGPLHF.

The chain recombines TRBV5-4 with TRBJ1-2; 7 nucleotides line up with TRBD1. Germline CDR1 reads SGHNT; CDR2 reads YYREEE (reference sequence). The trim removed 4 bases at V and 2 bases at J, leaving 8 bases unmatched. This CDR3 comprises 15 residues. The CDR3 reads CASSHPGQSNYGYTF. CDR3 bases: TGTGCCAGCAGCCACCCGGGACAGTCGAACTATGGCTACACCTTC.

The chain uses TRBV6-5 and TRBJ2-3; no clear D gene. CDR3 size: 16 residues. Trimming took off 0 bases at V and 0 bases at J, with 10 bases between the two ends. CDR1 and CDR2 from the germline V gene are MNHEY and SVGAGI. The CDR3 DNA reads TGTGCCAGCAGTTACTCAGGAGCGTCCAGCACAGATACGCAGTATTTT. This translates into CASSYSGASSTDTQYF.

The rearrangement joins TRBV5-6 to TRBJ2-3; TRBD2 agrees at 10 bases. The germline CDR1 and CDR2 sequences are SGHDT and YYEEEE. CDR3 size: 16 residues. Trimming cost V 2 bases and J 3 bases; bases outside gene matches: 6. CDR3 in amino acids: CASSLIAGGGTDTQYF. The CDR3 bases are TGTGCCAGCAGCTTAATAGCGGGGGGCGGGACAGATACGCAGTATTTT.

The genes are TRBV19 and TRBJ1-2, with D possibly TRBD1 on 5 matching bases. This CDR3 comprises 13 residues. CDR1 is LNHDA, CDR2 SQIVND, per germline (reference sequence). Trimming cost V 8 bases and J 2 bases, with 12 bases left between them. The CDR3 DNA follows: TGTGCCAGTTCCGAGACAGAGAACTATGGCTACACCTTC. This gives the protein CASSETENYGYTF. The full variable domain, completed using reference TRBV19 and TRBJ1-2, is DGGITQSPKYLFRKEGQNVTLSCEQNLNHDAMYWYRQDPGQGLRLIYYSQIVNDFQKGDIAEGYSVSREKKESFPLTVTSAQKNPTAFYLCASSETENYGYTFGSGTRLTVV.

The chain combines TRBV9 with TRBJ2-1, with 8 bases fitting TRBD2. J lost 6 bases, V lost 3 bases, and 5 bases had no gene match. CDR3 length: 14 residues. Germline CDR1 SGDLS, CDR2 YYNGEE. The CDR3 bases are TGTGCCAGCAGCGCGGGACTAGGGATCAATGAGCAGTTCTTC. This codes for CASSAGLGINEQFF. The full variable domain, in which reference TRBV9 and TRBJ2-1 provide the parts outside the CDR3, is DSGVTQTPKHLITATGQRVTLRCSPRSGDLSVYWYQQSLDQGLQFLIQYYNGEERAKGNILERFSAQQFPDLHSELNLSSLELGDSALYFCASSAGLGINEQFFGPGTRLTVL.

The CDR3 loop reads CASKNRGLDTEAFF. As DNA, the CDR3 is TGTGCCAGCAAGAACAGGGGTTTGGACACTGAAGCTTTCTTT. The rearrangement links TRBV2 to TRBJ1-1, with 7 bases matching TRBD1. Germline CDR1 reads SNHLY; CDR2 reads FYNNEI. After removal of 7 bases from V and 3 bases from J, the junction contained 8 bases not matched to a gene. CDR3 length: 14 residues.

The chain uses TRBV2 and TRBJ2-1; tentative D call: TRBD2 (6 bases). Looked up from germline, CDR1 is SNHLY and CDR2 is FYNNEI. This CDR3 region has 16 residues. V was clipped by 6 bases and J by 0 bases, with 15 bases between them. CDR3 nucleotides: TGTGCCAGCAGCCTCGGGGTAGCGGACTCCTACAATGAGCAGTTCTTC. The encoded protein is CASSLGVADSYNEQFF.

V gene TRBV19 combines with J gene TRBJ2-7; the match to TRBD1 covers 10 bases. J was trimmed by 3 bases and V by 6 bases; bases with no gene match: 11. The CDR3 runs 16 residues. Germline CDR1 is LNHDA and CDR2 is SQIVND (reference sequence). The DNA of the CDR3 is TGTGCCAGTAGCCCCCCCCGGGACAGGGGAAACTACGAGCAGTACTTC. Protein product: CASSPPRDRGNYEQYF.

CDR3 sequence: CASRGQGGNYGYTF. The CDR3 coding sequence is TGCGCCAGCAGGGGACAGGGGGGTAACTATGGCTACACCTTC. The V call is TRBV10-2, the J call TRBJ1-2, with 11 positions matching TRBD1. This CDR3 is 14 amino acids long. Trimming cost V 6 bases and J 1 base; bases outside gene matches: 1. Germline V CDR1 and CDR2: WSHSY, SAAADI.

DNA of the CDR3: TGTGCCAGTAGTATCGGGGAGGGTACTACGGATGAGCAGTTCTTC. It specifies CASSIGEGTTDEQFF. The chain has TRBV19 and TRBJ2-1; TRBD2 aligns across 7 bases. Germline trimming cut 3 bases from V and 8 bases from J; bases unmatched to any gene: 10. The length of the CDR3 is 15 residues. Germline CDR1 is LNHDA and CDR2 is SQIVND (reference sequence).

The chain employs TRBV9 and TRBJ1-2, with D perhaps matching TRBD1 (6 bases). V was pared by 7 bases and J by 6 bases, with 13 bases between. This CDR3 spans 12 amino acids. Germline CDR1 and CDR2: SGDLS and YYNGEE. The DNA for the CDR3 is TGTGCCAGCGAGGGGGGGAAGGATGGCTACACCTTC. As protein: CASEGGKDGYTF.

The rearrangement joins TRBV6-5 to TRBJ2-1, with 9 bases fitting TRBD1. Germline CDR1 is MNHEY and CDR2 is SVGAGI. The CDR3 extends over 16 amino acids. J was trimmed by 7 bases and V by 3 bases; bases with no gene match: 10. The CDR3 sequence: CASSYTPGQGTNEQFF. The CDR3 DNA follows: TGTGCCAGCAGTTATACCCCGGGACAGGGTACTAATGAGCAGTTCTTC.

V usage is TRBV5-4 and J usage is TRBJ2-7; 9 bases are a match to TRBD2. From germline, CDR1 is SGHNT and CDR2 YYREEE (reference sequence). Trimming took 3 bases from V and 7 from J; bases not matched to a gene: 14. The CDR3 loop spans 16 amino acids. This CDR3 is CASSSALGGGVLEQYF. The DNA of the CDR3 is TGTGCCAGCAGCTCAGCTCTAGGCGGGGGGGTGCTGGAGCAGTACTTC.

The sample holds one count of this clone. The V and J genes are TRBV7-8 and TRBJ2-4; 13 nucleotides align to TRBD2. CDR1 SGHVS and CDR2 FQNEAQ come from the germline V gene. The trim removed 5 bases at V and 0 bases at J, leaving 7 bases unmatched. This CDR3 spans 18 amino acids. The DNA for the CDR3 is TGTGCCAGCAGCCCGACTAGCGGGGGGCTCCTAGCCAAAAACATTCAGTACTTC. It codes for CASSPTSGGLLAKNIQYF.

This clone was recorded a few times. CDR3 loop: CASSLVNRGPFNGYTF. In DNA, the CDR3 is TGTGCCAGCAGCTTAGTGAACAGGGGGCCTTTCAATGGCTACACCTTC. This rearrangement joins TRBV7-2 to TRBJ1-2, with 9 bases matching TRBD1. Per germline, CDR1 SGHTA and CDR2 FQGNSA. V was pared by 1 base and J by 6 bases, with 9 bases of the junction left unmatched. The CDR3 is 16 residues long.

This clone was recorded a few times. The rearrangement joins TRBV19 to TRBJ1-6; D ambiguous. With 5 bases removed from V and 9 bases from J, the gap between germline ends came to 14 bases. The CDR3 loop spans 14 amino acids. The V gene's germline CDR1 is LNHDA and CDR2 SQIVND (reference sequence). The CDR3 DNA reads TGTGCCAGTAGTCCATTGGAGGTACGTTCACCCCTCCACTTT. Its translation is CASSPLEVRSPLHF.

The count of this clone is one. The chain employs TRBV19 and TRBJ1-1, with D possibly matching TRBD1 (5 bases). The V end lost 7 bases, the J end lost 0 bases, and 6 bases lay between the germline ends. The CDR3 length is 12 residues. Germline V gene data show CDR1 as LNHDA and CDR2 as SQIVND (reference sequence). Here the CDR3 DNA reads TGTGCCAGTACAGGGATGAACACTGAAGCTTTCTTT. Encoded protein: CASTGMNTEAFF. Based on the CDR3 plus reference TRBV19 and TRBJ1-1, the full variable domain is DGGITQSPKYLFRKEGQNVTLSCEQNLNHDAMYWYRQDPGQGLRLIYYSQIVNDFQKGDIAEGYSVSREKKESFPLTVTSAQKNPTAFYLCASTGMNTEAFFGQGTRLTVV.

This chain connects TRBV7-6 to TRBJ2-7, with 9 nucleotides matching TRBD1. V trimming: 3 bases; J trimming: 4 bases; junction bases outside the gene matches: 4. The CDR3 totals 14 residues. Germline V lookup: CDR1 SGHVS, CDR2 FNYEAQ. The CDR3, as DNA: TGTGCCAGCAGCTTGGCGACAGGGGGGTACGAGCAGTACTTC. It translates to CASSLATGGYEQYF.

The V and J genes are TRBV2 and TRBJ1-5; D ambiguous. Germline V gives CDR1 SNHLY, CDR2 FYNNEI. There are 16 residues in the CDR3. Trimming took 3 bases from V and 2 from J, leaving 14 bases between them. The DNA of the CDR3 is TGTGCCAGCAGTGATGCGGCGCAAGAGGGCAATCAGCCCCAGCATTTT. Translation gives CASSDAAQEGNQPQHF.

In its sample, this clone ranks as medium-sized. The chain joins TRBV12-1 to TRBJ2-5; TRBD1 is the table's D call, not checked against the DNA. TRBV12-1 is recorded as a pseudogene. The CDR3 is 11 amino acids. CDR3 DNA sequence: TGTGCCAGCAGCCCAAGGGGGACCCAGTACTTC. This translates into CASSPRGTQYF.

The chain recombines TRBV30 with TRBJ2-7, with D perhaps TRBD2 (7 bases). The CDR3 runs 14 residues. Germline assignment: CDR1 GTSNPN and CDR2 SVGIG (reference sequence). V was trimmed by 4 bases and J by 4 bases, leaving 17 bases between them. CDR3 amino acids: CAWKLGGQDYEQYF. CDR3 DNA: TGTGCCTGGAAACTCGGGGGGCAGGATTACGAGCAGTACTTC.